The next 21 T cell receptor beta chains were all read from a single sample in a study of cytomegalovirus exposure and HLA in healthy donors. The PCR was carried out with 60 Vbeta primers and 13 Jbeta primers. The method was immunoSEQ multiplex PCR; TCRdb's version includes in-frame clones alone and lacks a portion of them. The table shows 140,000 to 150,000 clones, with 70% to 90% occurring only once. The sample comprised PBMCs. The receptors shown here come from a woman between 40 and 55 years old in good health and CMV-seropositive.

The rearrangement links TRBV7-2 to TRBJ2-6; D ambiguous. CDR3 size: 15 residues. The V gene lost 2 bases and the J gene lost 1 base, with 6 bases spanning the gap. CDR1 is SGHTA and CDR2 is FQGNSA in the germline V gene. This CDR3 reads CASSLYLSGANVLTF. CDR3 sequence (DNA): TGTGCCAGCAGCTTATACTTATCTGGGGCCAACGTCCTGACTTTC.

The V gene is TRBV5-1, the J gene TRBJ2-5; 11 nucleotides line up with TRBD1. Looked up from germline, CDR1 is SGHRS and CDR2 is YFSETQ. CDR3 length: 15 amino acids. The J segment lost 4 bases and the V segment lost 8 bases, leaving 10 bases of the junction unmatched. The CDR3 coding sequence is TGCGCCAGTTATCTTCCCGGGACAGGGGGAGAGACCCAGTACTTC. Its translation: CASYLPGTGGETQYF.

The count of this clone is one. The CDR3 nucleotides read TGCGCCAGCAGCGATTTGACAGGGACAGATACGCAGTATTTT. It translates to CASSDLTGTDTQYF. The J gene is TRBJ2-3, the V gene TRBV5-1, with TRBD1 matching 7 bases. In germline, CDR1 is SGHRS, CDR2 YFSETQ. The CDR3 extends over 14 amino acids. V dropped 4 bases and J dropped 3; count of bases not matched to a gene: 5.

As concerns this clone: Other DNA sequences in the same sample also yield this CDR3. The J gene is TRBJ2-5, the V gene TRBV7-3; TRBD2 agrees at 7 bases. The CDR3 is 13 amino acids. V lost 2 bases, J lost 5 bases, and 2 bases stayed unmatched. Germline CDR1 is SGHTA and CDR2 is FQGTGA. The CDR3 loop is CASSLGGGETQYF. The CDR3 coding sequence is TGTGCCAGCAGCTTAGGGGGAGGGGAGACCCAGTACTTC.

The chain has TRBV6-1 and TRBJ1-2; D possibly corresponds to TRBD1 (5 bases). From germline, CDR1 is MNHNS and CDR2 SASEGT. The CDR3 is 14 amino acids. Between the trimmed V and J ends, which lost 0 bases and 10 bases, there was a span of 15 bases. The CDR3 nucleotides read TGTGCCAGCAGTGAAGCGCTGAGGGGAGGGGACTACACCTTC. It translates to CASSEALRGGDYTF.

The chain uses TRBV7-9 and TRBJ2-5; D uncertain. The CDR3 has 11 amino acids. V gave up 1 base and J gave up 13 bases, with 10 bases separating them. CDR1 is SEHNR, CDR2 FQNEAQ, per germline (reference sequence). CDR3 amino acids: CASSLGAPRYF. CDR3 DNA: TGTGCCAGCAGCTTAGGGGCCCCCAGGTACTTC.

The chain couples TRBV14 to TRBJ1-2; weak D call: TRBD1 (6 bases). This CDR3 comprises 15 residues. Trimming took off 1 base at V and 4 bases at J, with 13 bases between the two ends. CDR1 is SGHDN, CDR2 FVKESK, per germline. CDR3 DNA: TGTGCCAGCAGCCAAGCGGCTTCAGGGGCCTATGGCTACACCTTC. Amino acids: CASSQAASGAYGYTF.

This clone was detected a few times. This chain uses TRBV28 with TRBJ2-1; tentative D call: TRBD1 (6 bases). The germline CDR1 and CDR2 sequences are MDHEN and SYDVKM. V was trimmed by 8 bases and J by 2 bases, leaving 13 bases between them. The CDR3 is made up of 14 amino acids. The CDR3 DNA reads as TGTGCCAGCGCAATAGGGGGAACCTACAATGAGCAGTTCTTC. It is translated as CASAIGGTYNEQFF.

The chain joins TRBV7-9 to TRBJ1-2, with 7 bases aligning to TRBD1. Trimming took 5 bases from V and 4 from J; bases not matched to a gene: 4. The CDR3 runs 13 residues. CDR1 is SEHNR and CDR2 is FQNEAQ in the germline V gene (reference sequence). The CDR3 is CASSPGTAYGYTF. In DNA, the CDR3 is TGTGCCAGCAGCCCCGGGACAGCCTATGGCTACACCTTC.

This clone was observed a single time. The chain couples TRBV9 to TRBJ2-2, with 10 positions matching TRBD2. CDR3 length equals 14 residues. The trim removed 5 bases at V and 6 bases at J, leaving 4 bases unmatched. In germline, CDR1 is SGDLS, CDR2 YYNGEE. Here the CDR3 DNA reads TGTGCCAGCAGTGGACTAGCGGTCCCCGGGGAGCTGTTTTTT. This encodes CASSGLAVPGELFF.

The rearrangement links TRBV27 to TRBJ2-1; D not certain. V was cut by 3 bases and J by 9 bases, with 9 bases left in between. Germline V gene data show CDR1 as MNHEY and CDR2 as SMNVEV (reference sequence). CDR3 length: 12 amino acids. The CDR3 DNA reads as TGTGCCAGCAGTTTCTATCTAGGTGAGCAGTTCTTC. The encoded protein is CASSFYLGEQFF.

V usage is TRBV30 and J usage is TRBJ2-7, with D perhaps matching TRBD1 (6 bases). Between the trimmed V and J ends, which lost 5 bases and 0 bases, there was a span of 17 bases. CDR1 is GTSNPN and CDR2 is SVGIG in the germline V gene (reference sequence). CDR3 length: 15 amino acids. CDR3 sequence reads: CAWGPQGRSSYEQYF. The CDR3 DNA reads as TGTGCCTGGGGCCCCCAGGGGCGAAGCTCCTACGAGCAGTACTTC. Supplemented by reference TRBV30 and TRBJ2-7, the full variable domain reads SQTIHQWPATLVQPVGSPLSLECTVEGTSNPNLYWYRQAAGRGLQLLFYSVGIGQISSEVPQNLSASRPQDRQFILSSKKLLLSDSGFYLCAWGPQGRSSYEQYFGPGTRLTVT.

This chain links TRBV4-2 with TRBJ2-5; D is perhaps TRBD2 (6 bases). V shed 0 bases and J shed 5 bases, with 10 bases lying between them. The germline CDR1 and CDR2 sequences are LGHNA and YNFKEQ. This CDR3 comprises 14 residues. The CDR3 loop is CASSQELARETQYF. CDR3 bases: TGTGCCAGCAGCCAAGAACTAGCACGGGAGACCCAGTACTTC.

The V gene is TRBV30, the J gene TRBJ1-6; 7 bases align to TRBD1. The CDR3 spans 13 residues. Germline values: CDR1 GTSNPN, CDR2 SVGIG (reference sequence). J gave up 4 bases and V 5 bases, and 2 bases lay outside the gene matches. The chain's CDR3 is CAWGTAYNSPLHF. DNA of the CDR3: TGTGCCTGGGGGACAGCATATAATTCACCCCTCCACTTT.

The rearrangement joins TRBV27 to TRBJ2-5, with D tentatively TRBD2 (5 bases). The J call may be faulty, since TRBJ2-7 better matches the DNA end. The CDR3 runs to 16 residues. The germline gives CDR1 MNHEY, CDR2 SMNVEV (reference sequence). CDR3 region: CASSFGPRAEPYEQYF. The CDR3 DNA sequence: TGTGCCAGCAGTTTCGGGCCGAGGGCCGAGCCCTACGAGCAGTACTTC.

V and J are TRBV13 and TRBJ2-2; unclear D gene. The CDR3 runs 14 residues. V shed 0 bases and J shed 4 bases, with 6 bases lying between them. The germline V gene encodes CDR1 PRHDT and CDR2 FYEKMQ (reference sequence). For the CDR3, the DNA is TGTGCCAGCAGCTTAGGGTCTCCCACCGGGGAGCTGTTTTTT. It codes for CASSLGSPTGELFF.

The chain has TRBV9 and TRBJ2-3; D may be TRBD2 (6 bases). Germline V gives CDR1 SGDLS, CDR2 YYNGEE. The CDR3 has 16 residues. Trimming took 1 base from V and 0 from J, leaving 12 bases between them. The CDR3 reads CASSVKGTSSTDTQYF. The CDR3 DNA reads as TGTGCCAGCAGCGTAAAGGGGACTTCGAGCACAGATACGCAGTATTTT.

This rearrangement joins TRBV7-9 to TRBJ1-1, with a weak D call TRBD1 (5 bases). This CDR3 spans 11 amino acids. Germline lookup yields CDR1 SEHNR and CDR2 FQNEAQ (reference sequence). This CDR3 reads CGTTWTTEAFF. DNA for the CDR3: TGTGGGACAACTTGGACCACTGAAGCTTTCTTT.

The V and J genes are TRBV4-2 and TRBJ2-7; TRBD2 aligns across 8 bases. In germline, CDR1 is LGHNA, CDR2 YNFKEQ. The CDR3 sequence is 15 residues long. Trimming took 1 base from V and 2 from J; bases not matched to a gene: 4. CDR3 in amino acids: CASSQGSGAAYEQYF. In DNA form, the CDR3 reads TGTGCCAGCAGCCAAGGTAGCGGGGCAGCCTACGAGCAGTACTTC.

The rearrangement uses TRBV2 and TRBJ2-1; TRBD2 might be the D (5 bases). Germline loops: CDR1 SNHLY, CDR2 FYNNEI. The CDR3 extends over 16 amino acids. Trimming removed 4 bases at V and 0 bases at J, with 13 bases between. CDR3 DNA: TGTGCCAGCAGTGTAGAGCGGACGAGCTCCTACAATGAGCAGTTCTTC. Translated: CASSVERTSSYNEQFF.

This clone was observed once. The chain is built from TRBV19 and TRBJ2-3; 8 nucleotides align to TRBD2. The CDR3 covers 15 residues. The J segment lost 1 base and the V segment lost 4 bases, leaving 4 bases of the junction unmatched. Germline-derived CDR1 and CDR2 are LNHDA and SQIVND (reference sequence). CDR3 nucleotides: TGTGCCAGTAGTAGCGGGGGGAGGGGCACAGATACGCAGTATTTT. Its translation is CASSSGGRGTDTQYF.